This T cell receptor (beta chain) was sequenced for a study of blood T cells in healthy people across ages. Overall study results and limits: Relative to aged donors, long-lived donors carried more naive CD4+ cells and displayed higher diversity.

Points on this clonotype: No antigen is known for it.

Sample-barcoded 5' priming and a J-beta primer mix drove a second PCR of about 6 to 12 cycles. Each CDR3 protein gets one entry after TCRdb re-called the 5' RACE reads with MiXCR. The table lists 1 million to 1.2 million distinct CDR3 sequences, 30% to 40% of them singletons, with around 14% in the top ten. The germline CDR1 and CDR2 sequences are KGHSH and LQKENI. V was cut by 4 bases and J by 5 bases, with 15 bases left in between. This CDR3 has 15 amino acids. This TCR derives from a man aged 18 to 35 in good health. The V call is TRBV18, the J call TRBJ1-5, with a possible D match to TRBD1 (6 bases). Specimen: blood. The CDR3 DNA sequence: TGTGCCAGCTCACTGCAGGGGATCGGTGATCAGCCCCAGCATTTT. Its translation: CASSLQGIGDQPQHF.